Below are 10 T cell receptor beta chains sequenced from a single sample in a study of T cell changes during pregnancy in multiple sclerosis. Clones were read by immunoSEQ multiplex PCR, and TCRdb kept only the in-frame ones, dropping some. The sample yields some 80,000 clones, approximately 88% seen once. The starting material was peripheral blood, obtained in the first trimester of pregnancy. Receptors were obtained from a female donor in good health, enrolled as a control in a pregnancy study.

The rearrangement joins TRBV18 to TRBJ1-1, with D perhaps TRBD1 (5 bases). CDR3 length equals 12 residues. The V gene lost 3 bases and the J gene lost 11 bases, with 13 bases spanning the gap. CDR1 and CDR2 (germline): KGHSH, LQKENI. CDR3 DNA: TGTGCCAGCTCACCGCCGACGGGGGTGGCTTTCTTT. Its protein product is CASSPPTGVAFF.

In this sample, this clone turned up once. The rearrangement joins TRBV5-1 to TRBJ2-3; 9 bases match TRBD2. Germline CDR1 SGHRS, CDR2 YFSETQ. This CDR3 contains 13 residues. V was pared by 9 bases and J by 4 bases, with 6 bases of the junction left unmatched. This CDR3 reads CATKTSGADTQYF. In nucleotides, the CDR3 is TGCGCCACCAAGACTAGCGGTGCAGATACGCAGTATTTT.

The CDR3 coding sequence is TGTGCCAGCAGTCGGGACACGTATAATTCACCCCTCCACTTT. Amino acid sequence: CASSRDTYNSPLHF. The V gene is TRBV7-2, the J gene TRBJ1-6; tentative D call: TRBD1 (6 bases). Germline values: CDR1 SGHTA, CDR2 FQGNSA. Between the trimmed V and J ends, which lost 6 bases and 4 bases, there was a span of 10 bases. The CDR3 has 14 amino acids. Full variable domain (missing parts from reference TRBV7-2 and TRBJ1-6): GAGVSQSPSNKVTEKGKDVELRCDPISGHTALYWYRQSLGQGLEFLIYFQGNSAPDKSGLPSDRFSAERTGGSVSTLTIQRTQQEDSAVYLCASSRDTYNSPLHFGNGTRLTVT.

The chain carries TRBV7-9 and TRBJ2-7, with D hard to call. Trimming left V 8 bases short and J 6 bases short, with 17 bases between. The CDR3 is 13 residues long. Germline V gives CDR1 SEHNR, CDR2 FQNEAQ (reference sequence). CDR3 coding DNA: TGTGCCAGCGGCCCGACACGGTGGGCCGAGCAGTACTTC. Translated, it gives CASGPTRWAEQYF. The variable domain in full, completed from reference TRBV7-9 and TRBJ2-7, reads DTGVSQNPRHKITKRGQNVTFRCDPISEHNRLYWYRQTLGQGPEFLTYFQNEAQLEKSRLLSDRFSAERPKGSFSTLEIQRTEQGDSAMYLCASGPTRWAEQYFGPGTRLTVT.

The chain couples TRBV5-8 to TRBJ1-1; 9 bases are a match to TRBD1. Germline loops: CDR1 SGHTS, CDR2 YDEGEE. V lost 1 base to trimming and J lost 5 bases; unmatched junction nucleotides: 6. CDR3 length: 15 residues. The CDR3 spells CASSLRTGAKTEAFF. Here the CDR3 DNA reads TGTGCCAGCAGCTTGAGGACAGGGGCAAAGACTGAAGCTTTCTTT. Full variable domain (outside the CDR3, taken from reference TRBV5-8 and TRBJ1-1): EAGVTQSPTHLIKTRGQQATLRCSPISGHTSVYWYQQALGLGLQFLLWYDEGEERNRGNFPPRFSGRQFPNYSSELNVNALELEDSALYLCASSLRTGAKTEAFFGQGTRLTVV.

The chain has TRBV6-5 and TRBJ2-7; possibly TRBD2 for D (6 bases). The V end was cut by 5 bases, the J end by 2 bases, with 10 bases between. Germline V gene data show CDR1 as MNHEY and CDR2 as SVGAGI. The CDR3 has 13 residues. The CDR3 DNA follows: TGTGCCAGCAGTCTACGGGAGACCTACGAGCAGTACTTC. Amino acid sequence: CASSLRETYEQYF.

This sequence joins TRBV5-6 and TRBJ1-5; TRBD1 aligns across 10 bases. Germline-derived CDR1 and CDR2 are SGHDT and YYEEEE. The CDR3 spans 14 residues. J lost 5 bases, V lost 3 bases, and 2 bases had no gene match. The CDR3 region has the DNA TGTGCCAGCAGCTACGGACAGGGGGATCAGCCCCAGCATTTT. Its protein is CASSYGQGDQPQHF. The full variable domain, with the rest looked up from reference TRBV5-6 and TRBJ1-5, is DAGVTQSPTHLIKTRGQQVTLRCSPKSGHDTVSWYQQALGQGPQFIFQYYEEEERQRGNFPDRFSGHQFPNYSSELNVNALLLGDSALYLCASSYGQGDQPQHFGDGTRLSIL.

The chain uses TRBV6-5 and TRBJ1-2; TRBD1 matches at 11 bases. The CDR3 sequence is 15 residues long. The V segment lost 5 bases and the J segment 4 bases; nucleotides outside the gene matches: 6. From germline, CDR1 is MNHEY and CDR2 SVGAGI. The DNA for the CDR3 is TGTGCCAGCAGTAGATCGGGACAGGGGGTCTATGGCTACACCTTC. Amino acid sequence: CASSRSGQGVYGYTF.

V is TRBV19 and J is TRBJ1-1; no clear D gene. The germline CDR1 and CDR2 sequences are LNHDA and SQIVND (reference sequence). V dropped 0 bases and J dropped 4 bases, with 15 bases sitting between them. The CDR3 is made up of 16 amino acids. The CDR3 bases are TGTGCCAGTAGTATAGATCATCCGGGAGGTGGCACTGAAGCTTTCTTT. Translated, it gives CASSIDHPGGGTEAFF.

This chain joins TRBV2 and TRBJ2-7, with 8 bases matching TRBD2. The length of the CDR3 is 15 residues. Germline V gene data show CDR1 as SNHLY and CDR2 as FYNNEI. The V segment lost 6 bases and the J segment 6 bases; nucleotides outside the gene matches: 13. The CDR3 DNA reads TGTGCCAGCAGCCCGGGACTAGGGTCGACCGTCGAGCAGTACTTC. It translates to CASSPGLGSTVEQYF.